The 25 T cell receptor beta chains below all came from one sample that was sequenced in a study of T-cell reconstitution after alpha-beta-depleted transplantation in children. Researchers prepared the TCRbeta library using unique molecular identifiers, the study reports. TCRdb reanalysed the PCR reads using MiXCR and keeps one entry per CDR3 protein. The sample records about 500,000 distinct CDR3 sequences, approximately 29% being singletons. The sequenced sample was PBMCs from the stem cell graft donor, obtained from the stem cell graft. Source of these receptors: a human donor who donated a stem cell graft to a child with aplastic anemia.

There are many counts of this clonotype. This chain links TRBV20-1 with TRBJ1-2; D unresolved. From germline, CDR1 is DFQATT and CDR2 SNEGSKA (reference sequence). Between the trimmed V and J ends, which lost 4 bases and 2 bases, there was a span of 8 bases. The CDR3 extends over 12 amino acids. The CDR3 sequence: CSANVGNYGYTF. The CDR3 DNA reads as TGCAGTGCTAACGTGGGAAACTATGGCTACACCTTC.

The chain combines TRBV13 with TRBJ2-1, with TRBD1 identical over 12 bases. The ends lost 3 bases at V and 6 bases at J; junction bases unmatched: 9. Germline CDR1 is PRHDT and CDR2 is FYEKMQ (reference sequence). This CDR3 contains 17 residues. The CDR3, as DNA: TGTGCCAGCAGCTTTCCACCGGGACAGGGGGCAGTCAATGAGCAGTTCTTC. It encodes CASSFPPGQGAVNEQFF. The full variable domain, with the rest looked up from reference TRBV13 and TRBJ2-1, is AAGVIQSPRHLIKEKRETATLKCYPIPRHDTVYWYQQGPGQDPQFLISFYEKMQSDKGSIPDRFSAQQFSDYHSELNMSSLELGDSALYFCASSFPPGQGAVNEQFFGPGTRLTVL.

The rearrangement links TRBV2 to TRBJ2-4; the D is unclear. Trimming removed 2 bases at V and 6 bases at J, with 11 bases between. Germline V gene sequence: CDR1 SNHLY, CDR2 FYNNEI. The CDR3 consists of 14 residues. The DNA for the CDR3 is TGTGCCAGCAGTGAACTTGTCGTGAGAAACATTCAGTACTTC. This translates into CASSELVVRNIQYF.

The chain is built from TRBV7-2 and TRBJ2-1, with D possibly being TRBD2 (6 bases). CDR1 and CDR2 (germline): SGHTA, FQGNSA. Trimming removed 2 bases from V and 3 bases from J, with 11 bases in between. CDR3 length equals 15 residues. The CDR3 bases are TGTGCCAGCAGCTTATTCGGCGGGGTCTACAATGAGCAGTTCTTC. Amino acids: CASSLFGGVYNEQFF.

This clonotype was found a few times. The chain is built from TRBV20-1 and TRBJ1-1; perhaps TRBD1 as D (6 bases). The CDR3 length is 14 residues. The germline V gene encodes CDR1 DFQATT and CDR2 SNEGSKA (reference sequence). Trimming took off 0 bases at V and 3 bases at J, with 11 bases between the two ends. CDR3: CSARDGGRDTEAFF. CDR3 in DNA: TGCAGTGCTAGAGATGGGGGGCGCGACACTGAAGCTTTCTTT.

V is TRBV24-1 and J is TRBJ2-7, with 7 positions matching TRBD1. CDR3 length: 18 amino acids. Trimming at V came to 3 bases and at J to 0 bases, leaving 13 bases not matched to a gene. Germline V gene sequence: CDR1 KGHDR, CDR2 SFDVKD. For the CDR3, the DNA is TGTGCCACCAGTGATCGATGCCAGGACAGGCTCTACTCCTACGAGCAGTACGTC. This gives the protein CATSDRCQDRLYSYEQYV.

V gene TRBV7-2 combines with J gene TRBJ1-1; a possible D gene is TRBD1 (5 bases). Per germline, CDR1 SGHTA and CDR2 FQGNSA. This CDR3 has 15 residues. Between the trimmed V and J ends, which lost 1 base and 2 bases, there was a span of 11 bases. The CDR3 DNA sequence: TGTGCCAGCAGCTTAGTGGTTCAGGGAAACACTGAAGCTTTCTTT. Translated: CASSLVVQGNTEAFF.

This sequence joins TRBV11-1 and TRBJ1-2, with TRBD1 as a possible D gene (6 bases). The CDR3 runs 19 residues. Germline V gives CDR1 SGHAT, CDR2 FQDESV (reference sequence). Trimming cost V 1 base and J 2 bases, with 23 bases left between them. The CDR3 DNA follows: TGTGCCAGCAGCTTAGTCGGCGGGGGGGCTGGAATCACGAACTATGGCTACACCTTC. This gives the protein CASSLVGGGAGITNYGYTF.

CDR3 sequence reads: CASSSDSGWTEAFF. CDR3 nucleotides: TGTGCCAGCAGCTCGGACTCGGGATGGACTGAAGCTTTCTTT. The chain uses TRBV12-3 or TRBV12-4 and TRBJ1-1; no firm D call. Trimming pared 6 bases from V and 5 bases from J, leaving 16 bases between. The CDR3 contains 14 residues.

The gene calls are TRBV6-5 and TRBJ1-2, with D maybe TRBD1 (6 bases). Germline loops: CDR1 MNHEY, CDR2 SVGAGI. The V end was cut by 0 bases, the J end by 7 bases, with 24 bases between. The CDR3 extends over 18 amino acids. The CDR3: CASSYSTGQPFQSGGYTF. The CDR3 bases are TGTGCCAGCAGTTACTCGACAGGACAGCCTTTCCAATCTGGTGGCTACACCTTC.

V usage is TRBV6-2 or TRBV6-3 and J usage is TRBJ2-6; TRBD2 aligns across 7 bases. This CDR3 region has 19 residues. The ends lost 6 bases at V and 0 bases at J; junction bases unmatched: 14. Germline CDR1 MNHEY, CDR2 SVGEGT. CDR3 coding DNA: TGTGCCAGCAGCCCCCATCGTAGCGGGCCCGTCTCTGGGGCCAACGTCCTGACTTTC. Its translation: CASSPHRSGPVSGANVLTF.

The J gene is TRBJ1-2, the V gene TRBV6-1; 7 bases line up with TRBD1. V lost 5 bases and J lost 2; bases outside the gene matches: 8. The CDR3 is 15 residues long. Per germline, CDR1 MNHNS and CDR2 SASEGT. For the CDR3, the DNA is TGTGCCAGCAGTCCCGGGGGGACAGTGAACTATGGCTACACCTTC. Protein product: CASSPGGTVNYGYTF.

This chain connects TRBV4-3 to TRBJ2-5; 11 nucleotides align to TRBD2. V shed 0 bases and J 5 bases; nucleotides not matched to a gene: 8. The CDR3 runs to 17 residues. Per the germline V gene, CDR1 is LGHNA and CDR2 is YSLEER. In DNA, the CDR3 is TGCGCCAGCAGCCAAGATATTAGCGGGAGGGCTGCGGAGACCCAGTACTTC. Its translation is CASSQDISGRAAETQYF.

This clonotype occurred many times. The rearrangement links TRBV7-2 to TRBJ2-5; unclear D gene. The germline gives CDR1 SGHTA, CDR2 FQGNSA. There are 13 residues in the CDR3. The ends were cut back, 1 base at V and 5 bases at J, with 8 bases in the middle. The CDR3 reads CASSLGEVETQYF. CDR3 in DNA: TGTGCCAGCAGCTTAGGAGAGGTGGAGACCCAGTACTTC.

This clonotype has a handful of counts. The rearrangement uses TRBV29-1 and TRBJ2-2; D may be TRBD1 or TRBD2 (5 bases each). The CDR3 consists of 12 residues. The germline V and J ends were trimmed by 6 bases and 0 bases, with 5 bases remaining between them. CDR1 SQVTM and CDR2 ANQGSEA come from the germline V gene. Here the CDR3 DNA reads TGCAGCGTGGGACCGAACACCGGGGAGCTGTTTTTT. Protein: CSVGPNTGELFF.

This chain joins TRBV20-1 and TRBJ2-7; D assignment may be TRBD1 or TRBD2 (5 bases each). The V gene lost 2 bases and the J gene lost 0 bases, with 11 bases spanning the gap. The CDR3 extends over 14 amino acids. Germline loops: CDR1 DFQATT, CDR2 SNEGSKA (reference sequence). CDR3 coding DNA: TGCAGTGCTAGACCTTACGGGACCTCCTACGAGCAGTACTTC. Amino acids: CSARPYGTSYEQYF.

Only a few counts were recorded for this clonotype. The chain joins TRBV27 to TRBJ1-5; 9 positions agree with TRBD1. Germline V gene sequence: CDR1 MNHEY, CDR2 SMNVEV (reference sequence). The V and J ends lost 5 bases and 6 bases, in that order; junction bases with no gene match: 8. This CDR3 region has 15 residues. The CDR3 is CASSPGTGRSQPQHF. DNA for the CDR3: TGTGCCAGCAGTCCGGGGACAGGGCGAAGTCAGCCCCAGCATTTT.

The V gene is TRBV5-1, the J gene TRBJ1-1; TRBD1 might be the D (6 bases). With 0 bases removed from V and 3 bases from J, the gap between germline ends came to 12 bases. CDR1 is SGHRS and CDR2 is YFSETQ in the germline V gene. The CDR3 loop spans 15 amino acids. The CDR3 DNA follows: TGCGCCAGCAGCTTGGTGGGGGGCCGAGACACTGAAGCTTTCTTT. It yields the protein CASSLVGGRDTEAFF.

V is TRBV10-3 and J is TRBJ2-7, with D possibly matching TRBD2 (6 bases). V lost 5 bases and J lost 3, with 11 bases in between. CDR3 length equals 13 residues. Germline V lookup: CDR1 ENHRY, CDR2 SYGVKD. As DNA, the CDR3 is TGTGCCATCAGTCCGGGACTTAGCTACGAGCAGTACGTC. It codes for CAISPGLSYEQYV.

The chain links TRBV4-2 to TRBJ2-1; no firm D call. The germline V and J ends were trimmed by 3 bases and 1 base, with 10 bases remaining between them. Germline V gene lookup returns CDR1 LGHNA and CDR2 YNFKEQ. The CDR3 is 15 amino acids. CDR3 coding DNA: TGTGCCAGCAGCCAGAACAGTGGGTCCTACAATGAGCAGTTCTTC. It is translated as CASSQNSGSYNEQFF.

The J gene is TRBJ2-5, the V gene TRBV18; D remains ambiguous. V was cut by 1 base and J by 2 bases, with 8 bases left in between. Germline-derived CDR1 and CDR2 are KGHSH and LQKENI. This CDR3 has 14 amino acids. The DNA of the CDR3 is TGTGCCAGCTCACCACGCAGGAGTCAAGAGACCCAGTACTTC. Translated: CASSPRRSQETQYF.

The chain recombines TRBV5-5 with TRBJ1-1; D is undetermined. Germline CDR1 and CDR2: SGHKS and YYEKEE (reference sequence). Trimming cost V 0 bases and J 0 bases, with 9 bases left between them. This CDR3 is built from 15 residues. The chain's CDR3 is CASSLAGRMNTEAFF. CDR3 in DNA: TGTGCCAGCAGCTTGGCAGGCCGAATGAACACTGAAGCTTTCTTT.

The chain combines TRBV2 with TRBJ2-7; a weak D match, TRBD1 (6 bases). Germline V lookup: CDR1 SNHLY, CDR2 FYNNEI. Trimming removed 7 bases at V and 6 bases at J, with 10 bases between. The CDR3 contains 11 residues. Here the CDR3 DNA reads TGTGCCAGCAAACAGGGTGGCGAGCAGTACTTC. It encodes CASKQGGEQYF.

CDR3 DNA: TGTGCCAGCTCACCCGCGGGGTCAAGGAGAGTCTACGAGCAGTACGTC. As protein: CASSPAGSRRVYEQYV. The chain joins TRBV18 to TRBJ2-7, with a tentative D call TRBD2 (6 bases). The CDR3 is made up of 16 amino acids. V lost 3 bases to trimming and J lost 3 bases, with 18 bases between them. The germline V gene has CDR1 KGHSH and CDR2 LQKENI.

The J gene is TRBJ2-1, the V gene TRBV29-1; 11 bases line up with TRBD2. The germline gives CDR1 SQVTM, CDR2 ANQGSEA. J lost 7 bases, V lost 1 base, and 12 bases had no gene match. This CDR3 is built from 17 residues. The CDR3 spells CSVEGALISGRENEQFF. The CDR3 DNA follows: TGCAGCGTTGAAGGAGCCCTGATTAGCGGGAGGGAGAATGAGCAGTTCTTC.